The rows below give T cell receptor beta chains drawn from one sample of a study of blood T cells in healthy people across ages. TCRdb re-analysed the 5' RACE reads in MiXCR, keeping a single row per CDR3 protein. In the table there are about 500,000 distinct CDR3 sequences, about 25% of which are singletons. The data were also submitted as part of a second study, on T cells of mothers and their children.

The sequenced material came from blood. These receptors were obtained from a boy younger than 18 in good health. CDR3s include the opening cysteine and the closing phenylalanine or tryptophan. Each record gives: J gene, CDR3 length, V gene, CDR3 protein.

j_call: TRBJ2-2; cdr3_length: 18; v_call: TRBV7-3; cdr3_aa: CASSDPRLAGGNTGELFF
j_call: TRBJ1-2; cdr3_length: 15; v_call: TRBV19; cdr3_aa: CASRSPGATSYGYTF
j_call: TRBJ2-5; cdr3_length: 12; v_call: TRBV9; cdr3_aa: CASSVAGETQYF
j_call: TRBJ2-3; cdr3_length: 18; v_call: TRBV28; cdr3_aa: CASNVWKTGFGVTDTQYF
j_call: TRBJ2-3; cdr3_length: 15; v_call: TRBV6-2/TRBV6-3; cdr3_aa: CAGRTGGLHTDTQYF
j_call: TRBJ1-2; cdr3_length: 14; v_call: TRBV6-2/TRBV6-3; cdr3_aa: CASSYSQEYYGYTF
j_call: TRBJ2-1; cdr3_length: 17; v_call: TRBV4-2; cdr3_aa: CASSTGGGAGASYEQFF
j_call: TRBJ2-3; cdr3_length: 15; v_call: TRBV20-1; cdr3_aa: CSAVRDYPRPDTQYF
j_call: TRBJ2-5; cdr3_length: 15; v_call: TRBV5-1; cdr3_aa: CASSKGQGNQETQYF
j_call: TRBJ2-5; cdr3_length: 16; v_call: TRBV5-1; cdr3_aa: CASSFSLAGGQETQYF
j_call: TRBJ2-4; cdr3_length: 14; v_call: TRBV27; cdr3_aa: CASSLRVGQNIQYF
j_call: TRBJ1-4; cdr3_length: 19; v_call: TRBV7-9; cdr3_aa: CASSLARLTQALIREKLFF
j_call: TRBJ1-2; cdr3_length: 13; v_call: TRBV11-1; cdr3_aa: CASSEGQGNGYTF
j_call: TRBJ2-5; cdr3_length: 16; v_call: TRBV9; cdr3_aa: CASSVTAGEGWQTQYF
j_call: TRBJ2-1; cdr3_length: 13; v_call: TRBV6-6; cdr3_aa: CASSTDSLNEQFF
j_call: TRBJ1-5; cdr3_length: 15; v_call: TRBV5-1; cdr3_aa: CASSLVAGTNQPQHF
j_call: TRBJ2-3; cdr3_length: 14; v_call: TRBV10-3; cdr3_aa: CASGLAKVLGTQYF
j_call: TRBJ1-2; cdr3_length: 14; v_call: TRBV6-5; cdr3_aa: CASSPSQGTYGYTF
j_call: TRBJ1-2; cdr3_length: 11; v_call: TRBV29-1; cdr3_aa: CSASEIYGYTF
j_call: TRBJ2-2; cdr3_length: 17; v_call: TRBV7-2; cdr3_aa: CASSLDRLAANTGELFF
j_call: TRBJ2-5; cdr3_length: 14; v_call: TRBV4-2; cdr3_aa: CASSGGGGQETQYF
j_call: TRBJ2-5; cdr3_length: 14; v_call: TRBV18; cdr3_aa: CASSPRQSQETQYF
j_call: NA; cdr3_length: 15; v_call: TRBV4-3; cdr3_aa: CASSQEPGFGNEQFF
j_call: TRBJ1-2; cdr3_length: 15; v_call: TRBV29-1; cdr3_aa: CSVGGGGKNGYGYTF
j_call: TRBJ2-5; cdr3_length: 14; v_call: TRBV28; cdr3_aa: CASSLNLPQETQYF
j_call: TRBJ2-3; cdr3_length: 14; v_call: TRBV5-1; cdr3_aa: CASSFNTGTDTQYF
j_call: TRBJ2-5; cdr3_length: 14; v_call: TRBV11-2; cdr3_aa: CASSLSPSHETQYF
j_call: TRBJ1-4; cdr3_length: 14; v_call: TRBV5-1; cdr3_aa: CASSLEGDGEKLFF
j_call: TRBJ2-7; cdr3_length: 17; v_call: TRBV27; cdr3_aa: CASRSFMRDREPYEQYF
j_call: TRBJ2-7; cdr3_length: 15; v_call: TRBV11-2; cdr3_aa: CASSLGTHSSYEQYF
j_call: TRBJ1-2; cdr3_length: 17; v_call: TRBV7-9; cdr3_aa: CASSPGTASSGGYGYTF
j_call: NA; cdr3_length: 14; v_call: TRBV2; cdr3_aa: CASSESDRLREQYF
j_call: TRBJ2-3; cdr3_length: 12; v_call: TRBV12-3/TRBV12-4; cdr3_aa: CASTQQGYTQYF
j_call: TRBJ2-4; cdr3_length: 17; v_call: TRBV24-1; cdr3_aa: CATSEAGQPLDKNIQYF
j_call: NA; cdr3_length: 16; v_call: TRBV19; cdr3_aa: CASKSGLAGVYNEQFF
j_call: TRBJ2-6; cdr3_length: 18; v_call: TRBV15; cdr3_aa: CATSRDRAWGSGVNVLTF
j_call: TRBJ2-1; cdr3_length: 13; v_call: TRBV28; cdr3_aa: CASSTGSPDEQFF
j_call: TRBJ1-4; cdr3_length: 14; v_call: TRBV20-1; cdr3_aa: CSARDPGVLGKLFF
j_call: TRBJ2-5; cdr3_length: 12; v_call: TRBV30; cdr3_aa: CAWSVRMETQYF
j_call: TRBJ2-7; cdr3_length: 17; v_call: TRBV28; cdr3_aa: CASRPSGGLLLGHEQYF
j_call: TRBJ2-6; cdr3_length: 17; v_call: TRBV4-3; cdr3_aa: CASSQDRAASGANVLTF
j_call: TRBJ2-1; cdr3_length: 15; v_call: TRBV20-1; cdr3_aa: CSAWASGSRNNEQFF
j_call: TRBJ2-7; cdr3_length: 12; v_call: TRBV5-1; cdr3_aa: CASSRDQYEQYF